The clone carrying this TCR beta chain came up a few times. Its antigen is undetermined. Trimming shortened V by 5 bases and J by 5 bases, and 6 bases separated the two germline ends. This CDR3 region has 11 residues. Germline V CDR1 and CDR2: GTSNPN, SVGIG (reference sequence). For TCR beta, libraries came from iRepertoire HTBI primers and Arm-PCR of CDR3 regions. TCRdb itself ran the multiplex PCR reads through MiXCR, one entry per CDR3 protein. The sample carries fewer than 450,000 distinct CDR3 sequences, less than 25% recorded once. Time point denoted: persistent/refractory GD, antithyroid drugs over 5 years with positive TRAb. Extracted PBMC RNA gave rise to the TCR library. Peripheral blood, Nine milliliters per patient, was collected in EDTA tubes. The data are from a study of regulatory T cells in long-lasting Graves disease. Study observations and caveats: Reduced TCR diversity was observed in persistent Graves' patients versus newly diagnosed patients. Sharing of public clonotypes was greater in persistent patients (roughly 2,600) than in new patients (roughly 970). Persistent disease was characterized by preferential usage of TRBV28, TRBJ1-2 and TRBJ2-5.

The chain combines TRBV30 with TRBJ1-4, with a possible D match to TRBD1 (5 bases). The sample was peripheral blood mononuclear cells (PBMCs), taken when the disease was refractory, from a patient treated with antithyroid drugs. The receptor was derived from a female donor with Graves disease. CDR3 coding DNA: TGTGCCTGGGGGGCAAATGAAAAACTGTTTTTT. Protein sequence: CAWGANEKLFF.